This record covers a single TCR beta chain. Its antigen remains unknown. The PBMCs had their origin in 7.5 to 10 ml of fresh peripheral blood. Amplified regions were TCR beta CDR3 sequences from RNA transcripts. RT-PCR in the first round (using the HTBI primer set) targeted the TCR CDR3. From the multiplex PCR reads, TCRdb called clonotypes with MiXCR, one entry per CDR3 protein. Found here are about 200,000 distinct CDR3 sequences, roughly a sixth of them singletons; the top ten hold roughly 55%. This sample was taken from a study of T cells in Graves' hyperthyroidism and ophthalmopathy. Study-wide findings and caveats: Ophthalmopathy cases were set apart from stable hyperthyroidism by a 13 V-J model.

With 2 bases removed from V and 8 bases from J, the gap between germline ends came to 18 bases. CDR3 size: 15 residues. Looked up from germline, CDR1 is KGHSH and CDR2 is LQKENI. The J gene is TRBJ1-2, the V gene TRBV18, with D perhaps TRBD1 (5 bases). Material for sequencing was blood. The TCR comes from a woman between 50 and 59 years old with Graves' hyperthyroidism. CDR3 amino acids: CASSPADGPGGGYTF. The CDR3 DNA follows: TGTGCCAGCTCACCAGCCGACGGGCCCGGGGGGGGCTACACCTTC.